This T cell receptor beta chain originates from a study of cytomegalovirus exposure and HLA in healthy donors. Whole-study context: As released early, the data held 70 million to 100 million unique TCRs from HLA-typed donors. Genetic ancestry analysis placed around four fifths of the 410 or so donors that were genotyped in the Caucasian-associated cluster. Findings of the study overall: Associated with cytomegalovirus, according to the listing, were about 160 TCR beta chains. Reportedly, HLA-A and HLA-B alleles of most subjects were accurately predicted from TCR beta.

The PCR contained 60 Vbeta and 13 Jbeta primers. Assay used: immunoSEQ multiplex PCR; TCRdb lists only in-frame clones, some missing. The sample carries 140,000 to 150,000 clones, about three quarters recorded once. V was trimmed by 0 bases and J by 0 bases, leaving 10 bases between them. The CDR3 length is 15 residues. Per the germline V gene, CDR1 is SGHNT and CDR2 is YYREEE (reference sequence). On this clone: Its cognate antigen is unknown.

The chain combines TRBV5-4 with TRBJ2-7, with D tentatively TRBD2 (6 bases). The source of this sequence is a male donor in good health and CMV-seronegative. Sequencing was performed on PBMCs. The CDR3 sequence: CASSLGGGFSYEQYF. For the CDR3, the DNA is TGTGCCAGCAGCTTGGGTGGGGGGTTCTCCTACGAGCAGTACTTC. Using reference TRBV5-4 and TRBJ2-7 for the parts outside the CDR3, the full variable domain is ETGVTQSPTHLIKTRGQQVTLRCSSQSGHNTVSWYQQALGQGPQFIFQYYREEENGRGNFPPRFSGLQFPNYSSELNVNALELDDSALYLCASSLGGGFSYEQYFGPGTRLTVT.